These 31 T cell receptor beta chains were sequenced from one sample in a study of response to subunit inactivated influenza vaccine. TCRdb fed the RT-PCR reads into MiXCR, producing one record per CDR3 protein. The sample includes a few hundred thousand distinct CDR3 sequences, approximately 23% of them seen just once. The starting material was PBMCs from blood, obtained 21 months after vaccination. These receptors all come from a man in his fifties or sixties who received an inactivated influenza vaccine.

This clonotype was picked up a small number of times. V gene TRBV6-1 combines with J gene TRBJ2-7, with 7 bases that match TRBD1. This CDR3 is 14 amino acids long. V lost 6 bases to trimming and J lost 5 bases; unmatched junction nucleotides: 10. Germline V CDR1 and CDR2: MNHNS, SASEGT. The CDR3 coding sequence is TGTGCCAGCAGACGACAGGGAAATCGTAACGAGCAGTACTTC. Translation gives CASRRQGNRNEQYF.

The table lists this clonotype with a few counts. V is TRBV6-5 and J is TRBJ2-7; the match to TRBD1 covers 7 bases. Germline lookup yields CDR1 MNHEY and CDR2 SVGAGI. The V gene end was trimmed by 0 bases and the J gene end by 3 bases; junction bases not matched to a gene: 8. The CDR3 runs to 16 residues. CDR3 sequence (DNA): TGTGCCAGCAGTTACTCGGGGCCAGGGGGTTTCTACGAGCAGTACTTC. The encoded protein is CASSYSGPGGFYEQYF.

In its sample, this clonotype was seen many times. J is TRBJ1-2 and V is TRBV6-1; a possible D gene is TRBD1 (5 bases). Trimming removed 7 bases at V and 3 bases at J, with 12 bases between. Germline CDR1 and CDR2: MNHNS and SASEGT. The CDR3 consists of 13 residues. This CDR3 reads CASTRQPYYGYTF. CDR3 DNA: TGTGCCAGCACCCGACAGCCTTACTATGGCTACACCTTC.

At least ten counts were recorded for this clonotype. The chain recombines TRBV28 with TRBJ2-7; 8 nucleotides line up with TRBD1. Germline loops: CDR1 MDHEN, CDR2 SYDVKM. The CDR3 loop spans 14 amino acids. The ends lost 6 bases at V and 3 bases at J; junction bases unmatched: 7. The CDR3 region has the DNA TGTGCCAGCAGCCCGACAGGGGTACTCTACGAGCAGTACTTC. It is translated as CASSPTGVLYEQYF. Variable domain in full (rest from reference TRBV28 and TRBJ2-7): DVKVTQSSRYLVKRTGEKVFLECVQDMDHENMFWYRQDPGLGLRLIYFSYDVKMKEKGDIPEGYSVSREKKERFSLILESASTNQTSMYLCASSPTGVLYEQYFGPGTRLTVT.

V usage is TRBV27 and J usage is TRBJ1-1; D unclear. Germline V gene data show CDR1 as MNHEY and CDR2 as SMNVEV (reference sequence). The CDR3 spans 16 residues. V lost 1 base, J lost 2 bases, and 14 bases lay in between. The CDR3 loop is CASSLFRLGINTEAFF. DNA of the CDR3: TGTGCCAGCAGTTTATTCCGGCTGGGGATAAACACTGAAGCTTTCTTT.

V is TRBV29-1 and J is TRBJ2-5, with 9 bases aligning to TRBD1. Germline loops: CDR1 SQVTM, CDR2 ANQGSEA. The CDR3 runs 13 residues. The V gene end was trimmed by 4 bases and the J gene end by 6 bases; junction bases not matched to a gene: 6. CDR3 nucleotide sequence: TGCAGCGTTGTCGACAGGGGGATGCAGACCCAGTACTTC. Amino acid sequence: CSVVDRGMQTQYF. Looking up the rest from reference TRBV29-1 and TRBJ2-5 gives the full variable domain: SAVISQKPSRDICQRGTSLTIQCQVDSQVTMMFWYRQQPGQSLTLIATANQGSEATYESGFVIDKFPISRPNLTFSTLTVSNMSPEDSSIYLCSVVDRGMQTQYFGPGTRLLVL.

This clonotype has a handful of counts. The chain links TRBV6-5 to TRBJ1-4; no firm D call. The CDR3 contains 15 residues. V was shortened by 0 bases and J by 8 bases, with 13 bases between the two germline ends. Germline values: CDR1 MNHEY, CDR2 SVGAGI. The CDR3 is CASSYSPDLKEKLFF. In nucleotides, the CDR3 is TGTGCCAGCAGTTACTCGCCGGACCTAAAGGAAAAACTGTTTTTT.

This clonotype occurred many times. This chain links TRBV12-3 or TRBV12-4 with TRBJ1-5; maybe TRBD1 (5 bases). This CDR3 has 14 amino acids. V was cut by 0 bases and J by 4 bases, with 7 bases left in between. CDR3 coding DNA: TGTGCCAGCAGTTTAGCAGGGGTGAATCAGCCCCAGCATTTT. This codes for CASSLAGVNQPQHF.

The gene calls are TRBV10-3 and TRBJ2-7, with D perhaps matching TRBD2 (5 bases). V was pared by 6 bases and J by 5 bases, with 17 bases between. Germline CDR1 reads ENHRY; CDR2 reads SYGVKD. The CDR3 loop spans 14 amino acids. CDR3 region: CAISPQASGDEQYF. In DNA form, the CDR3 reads TGTGCCATCAGCCCCCAGGCCAGCGGAGACGAGCAGTACTTC.

The CDR3: CASSLEGRSNQPQHF. The CDR3 DNA follows: TGCGCCAGCAGCTTGGAGGGGAGGAGCAATCAGCCCCAGCATTTT. The chain joins TRBV5-1 to TRBJ1-5, with D perhaps TRBD1 (5 bases). This CDR3 spans 15 amino acids. Looked up from germline, CDR1 is SGHRS and CDR2 is YFSETQ. Trimming removed 0 bases from V and 1 base from J, with 8 bases in between.

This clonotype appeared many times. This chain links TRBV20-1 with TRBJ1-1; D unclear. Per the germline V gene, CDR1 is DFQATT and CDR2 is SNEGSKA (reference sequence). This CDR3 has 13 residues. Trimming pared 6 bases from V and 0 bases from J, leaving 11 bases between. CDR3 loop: CSANRLLNTEAFF. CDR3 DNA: TGCAGTGCAAACAGATTATTGAACACTGAAGCTTTCTTT.

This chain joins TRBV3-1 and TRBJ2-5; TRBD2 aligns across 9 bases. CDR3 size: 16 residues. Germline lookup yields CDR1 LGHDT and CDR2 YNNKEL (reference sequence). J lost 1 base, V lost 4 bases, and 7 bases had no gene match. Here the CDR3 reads CASSRRLAAFQETQYF. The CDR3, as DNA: TGTGCCAGCAGCCGAAGACTAGCGGCTTTCCAAGAGACCCAGTACTTC.

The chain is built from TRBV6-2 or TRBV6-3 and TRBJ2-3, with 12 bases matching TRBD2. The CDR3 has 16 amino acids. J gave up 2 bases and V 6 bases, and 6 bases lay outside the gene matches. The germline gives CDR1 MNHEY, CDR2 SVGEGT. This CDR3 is CASSSGLAGFTDTQYF. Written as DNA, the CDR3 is TGTGCCAGCAGCTCCGGACTAGCGGGATTCACAGATACGCAGTATTTT.

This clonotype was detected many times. CDR3 bases: TGCGCCAGCAGCTCGGGACGGTGGTATGGCTACACCTTC. It is translated as CASSSGRWYGYTF. The rearrangement links TRBV5-1 to TRBJ1-2, with D possibly TRBD1 on 5 matching bases. Trimming shortened V by 3 bases and J by 5 bases, and 11 bases separated the two germline ends. The CDR3 spans 13 residues. Germline CDR1 SGHRS, CDR2 YFSETQ. Looking up the rest from reference TRBV5-1 and TRBJ1-2 gives the full variable domain: KAGVTQTPRYLIKTRGQQVTLSCSPISGHRSVSWYQQTPGQGLQFLFEYFSETQRNKGNFPGRFSGRQFSNSRSEMNVSTLELGDSALYLCASSSGRWYGYTFGSGTRLTVV.

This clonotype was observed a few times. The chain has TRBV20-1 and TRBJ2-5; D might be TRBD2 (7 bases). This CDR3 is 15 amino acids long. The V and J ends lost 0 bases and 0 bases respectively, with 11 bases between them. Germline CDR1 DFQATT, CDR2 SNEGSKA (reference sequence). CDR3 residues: CSARDGRGYQETQYF. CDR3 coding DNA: TGCAGTGCTAGAGATGGGAGGGGGTACCAAGAGACCCAGTACTTC.

Here the CDR3 DNA reads TGTGCCAGCAGTTTAAGAGGGGTGGATGGCTACACCTTC. It translates to CASSLRGVDGYTF. This chain uses TRBV12-3 or TRBV12-4 with TRBJ1-2, with D possibly TRBD1 on 5 matching bases. V was clipped by 2 bases and J by 6 bases, with 10 bases between them. The CDR3 totals 13 residues.

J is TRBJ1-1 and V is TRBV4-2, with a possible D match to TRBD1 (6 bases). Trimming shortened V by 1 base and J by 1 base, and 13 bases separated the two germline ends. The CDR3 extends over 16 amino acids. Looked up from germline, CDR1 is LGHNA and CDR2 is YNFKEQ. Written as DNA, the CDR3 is TGTGCCAGCAGCCAAGGGACAGTCCCCCCGAACACTGAAGCTTTCTTT. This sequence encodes CASSQGTVPPNTEAFF.

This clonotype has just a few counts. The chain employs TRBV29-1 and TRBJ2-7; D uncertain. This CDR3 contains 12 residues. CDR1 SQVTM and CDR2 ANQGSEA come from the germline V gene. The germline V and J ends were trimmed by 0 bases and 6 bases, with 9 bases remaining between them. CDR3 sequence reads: CSVEDLTSEQYF. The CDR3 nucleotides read TGCAGCGTTGAAGATCTTACGTCCGAGCAGTACTTC.

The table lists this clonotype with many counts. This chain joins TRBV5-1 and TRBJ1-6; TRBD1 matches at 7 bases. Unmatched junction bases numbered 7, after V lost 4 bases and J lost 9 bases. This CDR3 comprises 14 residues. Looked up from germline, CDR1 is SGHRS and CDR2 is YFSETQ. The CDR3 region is CASSVGQEVSPLHF. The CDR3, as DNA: TGCGCCAGCAGCGTCGGACAGGAAGTTTCACCCCTCCACTTT.

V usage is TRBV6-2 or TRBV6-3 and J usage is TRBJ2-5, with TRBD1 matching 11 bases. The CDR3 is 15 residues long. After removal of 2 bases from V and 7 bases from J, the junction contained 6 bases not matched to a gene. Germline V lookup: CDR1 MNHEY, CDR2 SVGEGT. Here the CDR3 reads CASSYAGQGAGTQYF. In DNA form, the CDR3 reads TGTGCCAGCAGTTACGCCGGACAGGGGGCCGGGACCCAGTACTTC.

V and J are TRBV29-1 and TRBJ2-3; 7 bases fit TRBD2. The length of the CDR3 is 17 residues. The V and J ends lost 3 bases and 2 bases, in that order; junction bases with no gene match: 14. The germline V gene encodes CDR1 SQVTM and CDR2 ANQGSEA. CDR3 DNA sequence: TGCAGCGTTGATGCTGGACTAGGAGCCCTTACCACAGATACGCAGTATTTT. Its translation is CSVDAGLGALTTDTQYF.

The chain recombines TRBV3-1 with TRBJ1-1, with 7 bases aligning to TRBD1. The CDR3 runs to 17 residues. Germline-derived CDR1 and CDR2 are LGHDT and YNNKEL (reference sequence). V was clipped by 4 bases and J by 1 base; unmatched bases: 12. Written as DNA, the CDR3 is TGTGCCAGCAGCCCCCGACAGGGCTCGGGGGAGAACACTGAAGCTTTCTTT. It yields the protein CASSPRQGSGENTEAFF.

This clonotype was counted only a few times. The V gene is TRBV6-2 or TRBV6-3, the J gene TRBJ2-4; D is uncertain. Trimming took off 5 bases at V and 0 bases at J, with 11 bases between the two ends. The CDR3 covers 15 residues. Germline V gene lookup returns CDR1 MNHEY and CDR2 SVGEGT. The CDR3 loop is CASSLDGLAKNIQYF. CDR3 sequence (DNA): TGTGCCAGCAGTCTCGACGGCCTAGCCAAAAACATTCAGTACTTC.

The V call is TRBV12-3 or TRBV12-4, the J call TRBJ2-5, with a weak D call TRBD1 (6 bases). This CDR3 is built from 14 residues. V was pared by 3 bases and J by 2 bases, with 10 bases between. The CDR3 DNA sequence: TGTGCCAGCAGTTTGACAGGCAGACAAGAGACCCAGTACTTC. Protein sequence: CASSLTGRQETQYF.

The CDR3 region is CASRARGALGETQYF. The CDR3 DNA reads TGTGCCAGCAGGGCCCGGGGGGCCCTGGGAGAGACCCAGTACTTC. The rearrangement joins TRBV7-8 to TRBJ2-5; weak D call: TRBD2 (7 bases). Deletions cut 6 bases from V and 4 bases from J, with 18 bases between. Germline loops: CDR1 SGHVS, CDR2 FQNEAQ. This CDR3 has 15 residues.

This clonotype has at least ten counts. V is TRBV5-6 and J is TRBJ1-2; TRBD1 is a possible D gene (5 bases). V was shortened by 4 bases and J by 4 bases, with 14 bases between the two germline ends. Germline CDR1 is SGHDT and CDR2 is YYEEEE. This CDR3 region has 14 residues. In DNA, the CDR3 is TGTGCCAGCAGCCGAAAGGGGCAATCCTATGGCTACACCTTC. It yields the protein CASSRKGQSYGYTF. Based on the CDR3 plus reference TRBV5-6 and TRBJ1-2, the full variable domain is DAGVTQSPTHLIKTRGQQVTLRCSPKSGHDTVSWYQQALGQGPQFIFQYYEEEERQRGNFPDRFSGHQFPNYSSELNVNALLLGDSALYLCASSRKGQSYGYTFGSGTRLTVV.

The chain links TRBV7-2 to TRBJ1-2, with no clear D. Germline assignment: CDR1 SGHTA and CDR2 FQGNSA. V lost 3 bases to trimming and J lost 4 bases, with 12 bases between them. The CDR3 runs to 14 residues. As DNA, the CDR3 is TGTGCCAGCAGCTTCGGATCGACGAGCTATGGCTACACCTTC. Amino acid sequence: CASSFGSTSYGYTF.

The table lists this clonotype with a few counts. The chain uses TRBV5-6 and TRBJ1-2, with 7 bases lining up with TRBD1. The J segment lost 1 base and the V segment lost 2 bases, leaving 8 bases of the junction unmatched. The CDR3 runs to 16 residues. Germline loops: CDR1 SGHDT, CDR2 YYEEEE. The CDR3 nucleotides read TGTGCCAGCAGCTTCATGGACAGGCCGTATAACTATGGCTACACCTTC. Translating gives CASSFMDRPYNYGYTF. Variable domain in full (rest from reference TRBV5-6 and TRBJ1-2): DAGVTQSPTHLIKTRGQQVTLRCSPKSGHDTVSWYQQALGQGPQFIFQYYEEEERQRGNFPDRFSGHQFPNYSSELNVNALLLGDSALYLCASSFMDRPYNYGYTFGSGTRLTVV.

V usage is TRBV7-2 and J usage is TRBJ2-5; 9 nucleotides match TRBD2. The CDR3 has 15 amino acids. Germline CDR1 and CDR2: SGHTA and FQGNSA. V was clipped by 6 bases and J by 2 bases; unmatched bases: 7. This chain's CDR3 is CASRRTSVNQETQYF. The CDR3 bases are TGTGCCAGCAGGCGGACTAGCGTGAATCAAGAGACCCAGTACTTC.

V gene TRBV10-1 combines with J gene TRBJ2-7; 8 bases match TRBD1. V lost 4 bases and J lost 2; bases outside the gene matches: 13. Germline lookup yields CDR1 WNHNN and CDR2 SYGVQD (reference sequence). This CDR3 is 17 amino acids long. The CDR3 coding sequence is TGCGCCAGCAGTGGAACCCCCGACTGGACAGGGACCTACGAGCAGTACTTC. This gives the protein CASSGTPDWTGTYEQYF.

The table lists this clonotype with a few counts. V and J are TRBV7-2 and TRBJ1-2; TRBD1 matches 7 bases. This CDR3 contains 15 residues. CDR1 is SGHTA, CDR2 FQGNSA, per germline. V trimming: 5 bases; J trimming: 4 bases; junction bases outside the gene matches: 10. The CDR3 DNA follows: TGTGCCAGCAGCCCGCGGACAGGTCTTAGCTATGGCTACACCTTC. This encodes CASSPRTGLSYGYTF.